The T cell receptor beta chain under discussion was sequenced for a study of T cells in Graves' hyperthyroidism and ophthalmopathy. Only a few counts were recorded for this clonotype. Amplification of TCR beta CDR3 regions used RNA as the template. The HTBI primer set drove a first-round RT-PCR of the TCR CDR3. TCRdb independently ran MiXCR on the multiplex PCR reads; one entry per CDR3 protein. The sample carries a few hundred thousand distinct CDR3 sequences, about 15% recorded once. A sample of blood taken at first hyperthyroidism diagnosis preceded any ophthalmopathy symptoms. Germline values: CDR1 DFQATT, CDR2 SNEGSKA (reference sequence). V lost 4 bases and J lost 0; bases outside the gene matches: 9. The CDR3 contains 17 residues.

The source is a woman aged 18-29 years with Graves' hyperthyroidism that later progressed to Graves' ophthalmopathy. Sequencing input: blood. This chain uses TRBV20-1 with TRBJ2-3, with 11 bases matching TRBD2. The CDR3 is CSAKTSGTDLSTDTQYF. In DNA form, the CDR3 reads TGCAGTGCTAAGACTAGCGGGACCGATCTAAGCACAGATACGCAGTATTTT.